Presented here are 30 T cell receptor beta chains from one specimen sequenced in a study of beta chain features in type 1 diabetes. Reverse transcription of all isolated RNA meant that expressed TCRB transcripts were sequenced. Sequenced by immunoSEQ multiplex PCR; TCRdb stores in-frame clones only, minus some. The sample lists 300,000 or so clones; 8% were seen once. The sequenced sample consisted of central memory CD4+ T cells from blood. These receptors all stem from a young woman in good health.

This clone came up many times. V gene TRBV6-6 combines with J gene TRBJ1-1; D not resolved. The CDR3 spans 14 residues. Germline V CDR1 and CDR2: MNHNY, SVGAGI (reference sequence). Trimming removed 2 bases at V and 0 bases at J, with 7 bases between. The CDR3 DNA sequence: TGTGCCAGCAGTTACGAGGCAGTGAACACTGAAGCTTTCTTT. Translated: CASSYEAVNTEAFF.

Ten or more counts support this clone. The gene calls are TRBV15 and TRBJ1-1; the D is unclear. Germline CDR1 and CDR2: LNHNV and YYDKDF (reference sequence). This CDR3 contains 16 residues. V shed 0 bases and J shed 3 bases, with 14 bases lying between them. The CDR3 DNA follows: TGTGCCACCAGCAGAGATTATGGCCGTTATGACACTGAAGCTTTCTTT. It is translated as CATSRDYGRYDTEAFF.

This clone was seen a few times. The V gene is TRBV7-2, the J gene TRBJ2-5; D is ambiguous. Germline CDR1 reads SGHTA; CDR2 reads FQGNSA. Between the trimmed V and J ends, which lost 1 base and 6 bases, there was a span of 15 bases. There are 15 residues in the CDR3. CDR3 amino acids: CASSLGGALSQTQYF. The CDR3, as DNA: TGTGCCAGCAGCTTAGGTGGAGCCCTCAGTCAGACCCAGTACTTC.

This chain connects TRBV7-9 to TRBJ2-5; TRBD1 is a possible D gene (6 bases). Germline CDR1 reads SEHNR; CDR2 reads FQNEAQ (reference sequence). The V end was cut by 3 bases, the J end by 5 bases, with 19 bases between. The CDR3 totals 16 residues. CDR3 protein: CASSFPMRGSGETQYF. The CDR3 bases are TGTGCCAGCAGCTTCCCAATGAGGGGGTCGGGGGAGACCCAGTACTTC.

The gene calls are TRBV4-2 and TRBJ2-7; possibly TRBD2 for D (6 bases). Trimming pared 6 bases from V and 6 bases from J, leaving 18 bases between. CDR3 size: 14 residues. CDR1 is LGHNA and CDR2 is YNFKEQ in the germline V gene. The CDR3 reads CASSSGTYISEQYF. Here the CDR3 DNA reads TGTGCCAGCAGTAGCGGTACCTATATCTCCGAGCAGTACTTC.

As to this clone: Other DNA sequences in the sample encode the same CDR3. The genes are TRBV7-2 and TRBJ2-2, with D possibly TRBD1 on 7 matching bases. Trimming removed 3 bases from V and 4 bases from J, with 12 bases in between. CDR3 length: 15 residues. The germline CDR1 and CDR2 sequences are SGHTA and FQGNSA. DNA for the CDR3: TGTGCCAGCAGCTTGGGTCAGGGGGGCACCGGGGAGCTGTTTTTT. Encoded protein: CASSLGQGGTGELFF. Full variable domain (missing parts from reference TRBV7-2 and TRBJ2-2): GAGVSQSPSNKVTEKGKDVELRCDPISGHTALYWYRQSLGQGLEFLIYFQGNSAPDKSGLPSDRFSAERTGGSVSTLTIQRTQQEDSAVYLCASSLGQGGTGELFFGEGSRLTVL.

This clone was detected many times. The rearrangement uses TRBV6-1 and TRBJ2-3; D possibly corresponds to TRBD1 (5 bases). Germline V CDR1 and CDR2: MNHNS, SASEGT. V lost 6 bases and J lost 3, with 13 bases in between. The length of the CDR3 is 14 residues. In nucleotides, the CDR3 is TGTGCCAGCAGGAAGGGGTCCGGGACAGATACGCAGTATTTT. It codes for CASRKGSGTDTQYF.

This clone was observed a handful of times. Additional DNA sequences in this sample encode the identical CDR3. The chain uses TRBV2 and TRBJ2-7; no definite D call. Germline-derived CDR1 and CDR2 are SNHLY and FYNNEI. CDR3 length: 11 residues. The ends were cut back, 6 bases at V and 4 bases at J, with 7 bases in the middle. CDR3 amino acids: CASSQLYEQYF. The CDR3 nucleotides read TGTGCCAGCAGCCAATTGTACGAGCAGTACTTC.

This clone was seen more than once but under ten times. The V call is TRBV5-8, the J call TRBJ2-1, with TRBD1 matching over 10 bases. CDR3 length equals 16 residues. V shed 8 bases and J 1 base; nucleotides not matched to a gene: 9. Germline V CDR1 and CDR2: SGHTS, YDEGEE. CDR3 in DNA: TGTGCCAGTGTTCGGGACAGGGGAGGGTCCTACAATGAGCAGTTCTTC. This gives the protein CASVRDRGGSYNEQFF.

Many counts were recorded for this clone. This chain links TRBV29-1 with TRBJ2-2, with TRBD1 matching over 8 bases. This CDR3 has 14 residues. Trimming removed 5 bases from V and 6 bases from J; junction bases left unmatched: 8. Germline V lookup: CDR1 SQVTM, CDR2 ANQGSEA. The DNA of the CDR3 is TGCAGCGTTTCTCCACAGGGGGTATCCGGGGAGCTGTTTTTT. It translates to CSVSPQGVSGELFF.

Only a few counts were recorded for this clone. The rearrangement links TRBV7-2 to TRBJ1-5; no reliable D call. Trimming stripped 3 bases from V and 0 bases from J, with 3 bases between. Looked up from germline, CDR1 is SGHTA and CDR2 is FQGNSA. The CDR3 spans 13 residues. The CDR3 DNA is TGTGCCAGCAGCTTCGTTAGCAATCAGCCCCAGCATTTT. Translating it yields CASSFVSNQPQHF.

The genes are TRBV5-4 and TRBJ2-5; TRBD2 matches at 8 bases. With V trimmed by 2 bases and J by 10 bases, 13 bases remained unmatched. Per germline, CDR1 SGHNT and CDR2 YYREEE (reference sequence). The CDR3 runs 15 residues. DNA of the CDR3: TGTGCCAGCAGCTTTGGCGGGAGGCCAGAAGGGGGCCAGTACTTC. As protein: CASSFGGRPEGGQYF.

This clone has more than one count but fewer than ten. The chain combines TRBV28 with TRBJ2-5; TRBD2 matches at 8 bases. V was pared by 6 bases and J by 5 bases, with 11 bases of the junction left unmatched. CDR3 length equals 15 residues. Germline CDR1 is MDHEN and CDR2 is SYDVKM. For the CDR3, the DNA is TGTGCCAGCAGGGGAGCGGGAGAGAACATGGAGACCCAGTACTTC. This gives the protein CASRGAGENMETQYF.

This clone appeared a few times. The chain links TRBV7-2 to TRBJ2-5; TRBD1 matches at 11 bases. The CDR3 runs to 16 residues. Trimming cost V 1 base and J 7 bases; bases outside gene matches: 8. Looked up from germline, CDR1 is SGHTA and CDR2 is FQGNSA. CDR3 DNA: TGTGCCAGCAGCTTAGTACAGGGACAGGGGGAAGGGACCCAGTACTTC. Its translation: CASSLVQGQGEGTQYF.

The V and J genes are TRBV29-1 and TRBJ1-5, with TRBD1 as a possible D gene (5 bases). V lost 4 bases and J 1 base, leaving 8 bases between the germline ends. Germline CDR1 reads SQVTM; CDR2 reads ANQGSEA. The CDR3 runs 13 residues. CDR3 in amino acids: CSVGGVSNQPQHF. For the CDR3, the DNA is TGCAGCGTTGGAGGGGTAAGCAATCAGCCCCAGCATTTT.

A few counts support this clone. V gene TRBV7-2 combines with J gene TRBJ1-1; D possibly corresponds to TRBD1 (6 bases). Germline V gene lookup returns CDR1 SGHTA and CDR2 FQGNSA. There are 15 residues in the CDR3. Trimming shortened V by 6 bases and J by 2 bases, and 16 bases separated the two germline ends. The CDR3 DNA is TGTGCCAGCAGTTCATATACAGGGATCAACACTGAAGCTTTCTTT. Amino acid sequence: CASSSYTGINTEAFF. The full variable domain, completed using reference TRBV7-2 and TRBJ1-1, is GAGVSQSPSNKVTEKGKDVELRCDPISGHTALYWYRQSLGQGLEFLIYFQGNSAPDKSGLPSDRFSAERTGGSVSTLTIQRTQQEDSAVYLCASSSYTGINTEAFFGQGTRLTVV.

There are a few counts of this clone. J is TRBJ2-1 and V is TRBV7-2; 11 bases agree with TRBD2. There are 16 residues in the CDR3. The germline CDR1 and CDR2 sequences are SGHTA and FQGNSA. V lost 5 bases to trimming and J lost 4 bases; unmatched junction nucleotides: 7. The CDR3 DNA is TGTGCCAGCAGCCGTAGCGGGAGGGCGGGGTACAATGAGCAGTTCTTC. Translated: CASSRSGRAGYNEQFF.

The chain has TRBV11-2 and TRBJ1-4; 7 positions agree with TRBD1. With V trimmed by 3 bases and J by 8 bases, 9 bases remained unmatched. Germline V gives CDR1 SGHAT, CDR2 FQNNGV. CDR3 length: 15 amino acids. This chain's CDR3 is CASSFSTGRGEKLFF. The CDR3 coding sequence is TGTGCCAGCAGCTTTTCGACAGGGCGAGGCGAAAAACTGTTTTTT.

Only a few counts were recorded for this clone. The CDR3 reads CASSDTDRMNTEAFF. CDR3 in DNA: TGTGCCAGCAGCGACACTGATAGGATGAACACTGAAGCTTTCTTT. The rearrangement joins TRBV7-9 to TRBJ1-1; D not resolved. This CDR3 comprises 15 residues. Germline V lookup: CDR1 SEHNR, CDR2 FQNEAQ (reference sequence). Between the trimmed V and J ends, which lost 5 bases and 0 bases, there was a span of 13 bases.

This clone was counted a few times. This sequence joins TRBV7-8 and TRBJ2-1; no clear D. V was trimmed by 1 base and J by 9 bases, leaving 13 bases between them. The germline CDR1 and CDR2 sequences are SGHVS and FQNEAQ. The CDR3 loop spans 14 amino acids. CDR3 DNA sequence: TGTGCCAGCAGCTTAGTAGCAGCTTCGGGTGAGCAGTTCTTC. Its translation: CASSLVAASGEQFF.

This clone has a handful of counts. The V and J genes are TRBV6-6 and TRBJ1-4; perhaps TRBD1 as D (5 bases). This CDR3 region has 14 residues. V was trimmed by 7 bases and J by 6 bases, leaving 15 bases between them. Looked up from germline, CDR1 is MNHNY and CDR2 is SVGAGI (reference sequence). Here the CDR3 reads CASIINGGDEKLFF. DNA of the CDR3: TGTGCCAGCATCATTAACGGGGGGGATGAAAAACTGTTTTTT.

The V gene is TRBV10-3, the J gene TRBJ2-5, with D perhaps being TRBD1 or TRBD2 (5 bases each). Germline V CDR1 and CDR2: ENHRY, SYGVKD. The V end was cut by 0 bases, the J end by 1 base, with 12 bases between. CDR3 size: 16 residues. The DNA for the CDR3 is TGTGCCATCAGTGAGTCCGGTCCTGGGGGCCAAGAGACCCAGTACTTC. This gives the protein CAISESGPGGQETQYF.

This clone was seen many times. The chain links TRBV18 to TRBJ2-5; unclear D gene. Germline V gene lookup returns CDR1 KGHSH and CDR2 LQKENI. The CDR3 is made up of 13 amino acids. V was pared by 4 bases and J by 5 bases, with 11 bases between. This CDR3 reads CASSRLVSETQYF. The DNA of the CDR3 is TGTGCCAGCTCACGCCTCGTTAGCGAGACCCAGTACTTC.

This clone was detected a few times. The V call is TRBV28, the J call TRBJ2-7, with TRBD2 matching over 8 bases. Germline CDR1 MDHEN, CDR2 SYDVKM. The CDR3 totals 16 residues. The V segment lost 5 bases and the J segment 6 bases; nucleotides outside the gene matches: 15. The chain's CDR3 is CASSPRGSGSSGEQYF. In DNA form, the CDR3 reads TGTGCCAGCAGTCCACGGGGGAGCGGGAGCAGCGGCGAGCAGTACTTC.

This clone was seen only a few times. The rearrangement uses TRBV7-2 and TRBJ2-7; no reliable D call. The CDR3 has 15 amino acids. V was trimmed by 6 bases and J by 3 bases, leaving 18 bases between them. Germline CDR1 SGHTA, CDR2 FQGNSA. The CDR3 protein is CASRPFRSSSYEQYF. The CDR3 nucleotides are TGTGCCAGCAGACCTTTCAGGTCTTCAAGCTACGAGCAGTACTTC.

The CDR3 sequence: CASSPRLAGNEQFF. The CDR3, as DNA: TGTGCCAGCAGCCCTCGACTAGCAGGCAATGAGCAGTTCTTC. The gene calls are TRBV13 and TRBJ2-1; 7 bases match TRBD2. Germline V gene sequence: CDR1 PRHDT, CDR2 FYEKMQ (reference sequence). V lost 5 bases to trimming and J lost 6 bases; unmatched junction nucleotides: 7. The CDR3 consists of 14 residues.

V is TRBV9 and J is TRBJ2-3, with D possibly TRBD2 on 5 matching bases. CDR1 SGDLS and CDR2 YYNGEE come from the germline V gene. The CDR3 extends over 16 amino acids. The V gene lost 0 bases and the J gene lost 6 bases, with 17 bases spanning the gap. In DNA form, the CDR3 reads TGTGCCAGCAGCGTAGCTTCGTCGGCTGGCGGGGATACGCAGTATTTT. Protein product: CASSVASSAGGDTQYF.

This clone was counted only a few times. The J gene is TRBJ2-5, the V gene TRBV6-5; 7 bases line up with TRBD1. J gave up 1 base and V 8 bases, and 7 bases lay outside the gene matches. In germline, CDR1 is MNHEY, CDR2 SVGAGI. The CDR3 length is 14 residues. The CDR3 DNA reads TGTGCCAGCGGAAGATCAGGGGGCCAAGAGACCCAGTACTTC. This gives the protein CASGRSGGQETQYF.

This clone was seen a few times. V and J are TRBV19 and TRBJ1-1, with no clear D. V was pared by 8 bases and J by 4 bases, with 14 bases between. Per the germline V gene, CDR1 is LNHDA and CDR2 is SQIVND (reference sequence). The CDR3 is made up of 13 amino acids. For the CDR3, the DNA is TGTGCCAGTGGGAGCATCCGTGTCACTGAAGCTTTCTTT. As protein: CASGSIRVTEAFF.

The table lists this clone with a few counts. The chain couples TRBV2 to TRBJ2-5; maybe TRBD2 (6 bases). The V gene's germline CDR1 is SNHLY and CDR2 FYNNEI. Trimming took 1 base from V and 5 from J, leaving 14 bases between them. The CDR3 is 15 residues long. This CDR3 is CASSEVGLPRETQYF. The CDR3 region has the DNA TGTGCCAGCAGTGAAGTAGGACTACCTCGGGAGACCCAGTACTTC.